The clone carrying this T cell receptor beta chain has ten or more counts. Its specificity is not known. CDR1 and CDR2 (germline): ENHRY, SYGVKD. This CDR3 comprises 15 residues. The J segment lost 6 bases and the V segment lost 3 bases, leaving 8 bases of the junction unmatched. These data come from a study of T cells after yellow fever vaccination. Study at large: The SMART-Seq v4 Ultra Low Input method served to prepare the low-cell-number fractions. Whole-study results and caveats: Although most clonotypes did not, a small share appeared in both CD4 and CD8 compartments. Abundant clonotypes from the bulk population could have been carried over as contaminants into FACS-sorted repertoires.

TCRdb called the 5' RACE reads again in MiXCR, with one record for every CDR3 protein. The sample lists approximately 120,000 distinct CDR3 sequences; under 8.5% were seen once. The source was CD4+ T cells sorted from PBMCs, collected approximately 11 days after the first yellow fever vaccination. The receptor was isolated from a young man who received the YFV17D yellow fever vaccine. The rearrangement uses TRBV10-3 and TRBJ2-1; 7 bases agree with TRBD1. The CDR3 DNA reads TGTGCCATCAGTGACTCAACCGGACAGGCCAATGAGCAGTTCTTC. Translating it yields CAISDSTGQANEQFF.